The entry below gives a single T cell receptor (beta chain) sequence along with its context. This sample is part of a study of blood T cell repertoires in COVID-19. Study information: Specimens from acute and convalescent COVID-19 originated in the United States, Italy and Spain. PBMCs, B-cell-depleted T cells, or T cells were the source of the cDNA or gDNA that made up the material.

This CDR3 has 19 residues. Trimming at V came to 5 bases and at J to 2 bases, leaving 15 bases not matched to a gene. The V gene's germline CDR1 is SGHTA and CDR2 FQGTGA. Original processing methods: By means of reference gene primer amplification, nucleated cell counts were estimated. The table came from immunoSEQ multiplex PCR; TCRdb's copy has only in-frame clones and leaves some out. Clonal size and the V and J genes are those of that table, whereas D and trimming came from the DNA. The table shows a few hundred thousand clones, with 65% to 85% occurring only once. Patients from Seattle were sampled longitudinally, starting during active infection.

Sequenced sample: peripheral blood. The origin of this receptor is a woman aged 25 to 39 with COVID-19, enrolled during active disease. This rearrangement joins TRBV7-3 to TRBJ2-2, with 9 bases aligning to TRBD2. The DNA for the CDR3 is TGTGCCAGCAGCCCAGGGCAGAGGGGTAGCGGGGGCAACACCGGGGAGCTGTTTTTT. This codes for CASSPGQRGSGGNTGELFF. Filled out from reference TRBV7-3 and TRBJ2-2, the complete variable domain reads GAGVSQTPSNKVTEKGKYVELRCDPISGHTALYWYRQSLGQGPEFLIYFQGTGAADDSGLPNDRFFAVRPEGSVSTLKIQRTERGDSAVYLCASSPGQRGSGGNTGELFFGEGSRLTVL.